In its sample, the clone carrying this T cell receptor beta chain was seen a few times. Its antigen is unidentified. TCRdb recomputed calls from the 5' RACE reads with MiXCR, one row per CDR3 protein. The sample consists of about 340,000 distinct CDR3 sequences, roughly 22% of them appearing once. The sample comes from a study of CD8 T cells in ankylosing spondylitis. Findings and limits, study-wide: As reported, disease-linked clones showed significant enrichment in matched ankylosing spondylitis synovial fluid.

There are 13 residues in the CDR3. V dropped 0 bases and J dropped 0 bases, with 2 bases sitting between them. The germline gives CDR1 KGHDR, CDR2 SFDVKD. The chain carries TRBV24-1 and TRBJ2-7; D not certain. The sequence was obtained from a male donor with ankylosing spondylitis or in good health (not recorded which). The source material was blood, either unsorted or a sorted T cell fraction (not recorded which). The CDR3 nucleotides are TGTGCCACCAGTGATTTGCACTCCTACGAGCAGTACTTC. Amino acids: CATSDLHSYEQYF.